This note documents a single TCR beta chain sequence. No antigen is known for it. The data belong to a study of cytomegalovirus exposure and HLA in healthy donors. Both 60 Vbeta primers and 13 Jbeta primers went into the PCR. Clones were read by immunoSEQ multiplex PCR, and TCRdb kept only the in-frame ones, dropping some. The ten most abundant clones cover 6.8% of a sample with more than 90,000 clones. Study observations and caveats: A later analysis found that most CMV-associated TCR beta chains appeared HLA-restricted. TCR beta V- and J-gene trimming, according to a later analysis, was linked to a missense DCLRE1C variant. There were a few CMV-associated chains whose specificity for CMV antigens was confirmed in vitro. Most TCR beta V segments were productive about 87% or about 30% of the time in an earlier analysis.

The sequence derives from a man aged 35-49 years in good health and CMV-seropositive. Sequencing was performed on PBMCs.

The CDR3 DNA is TGTGCCAGCAGTTTGGTGACTAGCGGGAGGGTAGCCTACAATGAGCAGTTCTTC. Its protein product is CASSLVTSGRVAYNEQFF. The chain joins TRBV27 to TRBJ2-1; 14 bases map to TRBD2. CDR3 size: 18 residues. J lost 2 bases, V lost 3 bases, and 6 bases had no gene match. The germline V gene has CDR1 MNHEY and CDR2 SMNVEV (reference sequence).